This T cell receptor beta chain was captured by sequencing in a study of Graves' ophthalmopathy and Graves' hyperthyroidism. Study context: Peripheral blood samples were taken at initial diagnosis, before any treatment. Points from the study as a whole: Sensitivity of around 85% and specificity of roughly 80% were achieved when a 13-signature model separated ophthalmopathy from stable hyperthyroidism.

This clonotype was seen a handful of times. The antigen is not known. Investigators amplified TCR beta CDR3 regions from RNA transcripts. RT-PCR was first run with HTBI primers, then multiplex PCR in a second round. TCRdb fed the multiplex PCR reads into MiXCR, producing one record per CDR3 protein. Seen here are about 57,000 distinct CDR3 sequences, roughly 47% observed once, and the top ten hold approximately 4.8%. Ophthalmopathy donors were characterized by moderate-to-severe activity, CAS of at least 3, NOSPECS of at least 4, and duration under 3 months. Material: peripheral blood. The source of this sequence is an adult woman with Graves' ophthalmopathy.

The CDR3 reads CASMWGLTQAYYNEQFF. Written as DNA, the CDR3 is TGTGCCAGCATGTGGGGACTCACACAAGCCTACTACAATGAGCAGTTCTTC. The chain carries TRBV28 and TRBJ2-1; TRBD2 might be the D (6 bases). V lost 7 bases, J lost 3 bases, and 22 bases lay in between. Germline V gives CDR1 MDHEN, CDR2 SYDVKM. The CDR3 runs 17 residues.